Here is one T cell receptor (beta chain) with its context. No antigen is known for it. The entry originates in a study of cytomegalovirus exposure and HLA in healthy donors. Whole-study findings and limits: Later analysis placed DRB1 highest and HLA-C lowest in TCR association rates, which differed by HLA locus. Later analysis indicated greater clonal expansion among HLA-associated TCR beta chains than among equally common other chains. Because they were indistinguishable, some V segments, including TRBV6-2 and TRBV6-3, were excluded.

CDR3 length: 14 amino acids. V lost 0 bases, J lost 2 bases, and 7 bases lay in between. From germline, CDR1 is ENHRY and CDR2 SYGVKD. The primer mix had 60 Vbeta and 13 Jbeta primers. This table comes from immunoSEQ multiplex PCR, and its TCRdb copy is limited to in-frame clones, with some not included. Of about 78,000 clones detected, under 70% appear once; the ten largest clones hold approximately 5.7%. The V call is TRBV10-3, the J call TRBJ2-5; TRBD2 might be the D (6 bases). The clonotype was recovered from a man aged 25-45 years in good health and CMV-seropositive. Material: PBMCs. The CDR3 DNA sequence: TGTGCCATCAGTGAGTCGGAGGGGCAAGAGACCCAGTACTTC. Amino acid sequence: CAISESEGQETQYF.